The next 24 T cell receptor beta chains were all read from a single sample in a study of cytomegalovirus exposure and HLA in healthy donors. The primer mix had 60 Vbeta and 13 Jbeta primers. The repertoire was sequenced with immunoSEQ multiplex PCR; TCRdb's copy has only in-frame clones and lacks some. The sample records roughly 130,000 clones, around 70% being singletons. Sequenced sample: PBMCs. The source is a man between 40 and 49 years old in good health and CMV-seropositive.

This clone appeared once. J is TRBJ2-2 and V is TRBV11-3, with 9 bases aligning to TRBD1. After removal of 5 bases from V and 5 bases from J, the junction contained 3 bases not matched to a gene. This CDR3 has 14 amino acids. Germline CDR1 is SGHNT and CDR2 is YENEEA. The chain's CDR3 is CASSPGQGTGELFF. The CDR3 DNA sequence: TGTGCCAGCAGCCCGGGACAGGGAACCGGGGAGCTGTTTTTT.

This clone was picked up a small number of times. The chain uses TRBV6-5 and TRBJ1-5, with D tentatively TRBD1 (5 bases). There are 14 residues in the CDR3. The V end lost 6 bases, the J end lost 9 bases, and 18 bases lay between the germline ends. Germline CDR1 and CDR2: MNHEY and SVGAGI. CDR3 amino acids: CASRWTPTVWPQHF. CDR3 bases: TGTGCCAGCAGATGGACCCCGACAGTATGGCCCCAGCATTTT.

This clone was seen more than once but under ten times. CDR3 sequence reads: CASSTPGGDTQYF. The CDR3 coding sequence is TGCGCCAGCAGCACCCCTGGGGGGGATACGCAGTATTTT. The J gene is TRBJ2-3, the V gene TRBV5-1, with D possibly matching TRBD2 (6 bases). Trimming took 4 bases from V and 6 from J, leaving 12 bases between them. The CDR3 contains 13 residues. From germline, CDR1 is SGHRS and CDR2 YFSETQ. The full variable domain, its missing parts supplied by reference TRBV5-1 and TRBJ2-3, is KAGVTQTPRYLIKTRGQQVTLSCSPISGHRSVSWYQQTPGQGLQFLFEYFSETQRNKGNFPGRFSGRQFSNSRSEMNVSTLELGDSALYLCASSTPGGDTQYFGPGTRLTVL.

The rearrangement joins TRBV29-1 to TRBJ2-7, with 9 bases that match TRBD1. Germline lookup yields CDR1 SQVTM and CDR2 ANQGSEA. This CDR3 spans 14 amino acids. V trimming: 4 bases; J trimming: 5 bases; junction bases outside the gene matches: 9. For the CDR3, the DNA is TGCAGCGTTGGGGTGACAGGGGGAATCGACGAGCAGTACTTC. Protein: CSVGVTGGIDEQYF.

The chain couples TRBV30 to TRBJ2-7, with 8 bases fitting TRBD2. Germline V gives CDR1 GTSNPN, CDR2 SVGIG (reference sequence). V shed 1 base, J shed 0 bases, and the junction held 2 bases outside the gene matches. This CDR3 is 14 amino acids long. The chain's CDR3 is CAWSGGGSSYEQYF. The CDR3 DNA follows: TGTGCCTGGAGTGGCGGGGGGAGCTCCTACGAGCAGTACTTC.

V usage is TRBV2 and J usage is TRBJ2-5; maybe TRBD2 (6 bases). V was shortened by 5 bases and J by 2 bases, with 12 bases between the two germline ends. This CDR3 is 14 amino acids long. The germline V gene encodes CDR1 SNHLY and CDR2 FYNNEI. CDR3 DNA sequence: TGTGCCAGCAGTCCCCGGCGGGAACAAGAGACCCAGTACTTC. Its protein is CASSPRREQETQYF. Drawing the rest from reference TRBV2 and TRBJ2-5, the complete variable domain is EPEVTQTPSHQVTQMGQEVILRCVPISNHLYFYWYRQILGQKVEFLVSFYNNEISEKSEIFDDQFSVERPDGSNFTLKIRSTKLEDSAMYFCASSPRREQETQYFGPGTRLLVL.

DNA of the CDR3: TGCGCCAGCAGCCAAAACAGGGGGAAATCCTACGAGCAGTACTTC. Translated, it gives CASSQNRGKSYEQYF. The chain has TRBV4-1 and TRBJ2-7; 8 bases are shared with TRBD1. This CDR3 spans 15 amino acids. Germline trimming cut 2 bases from V and 1 base from J; bases unmatched to any gene: 4. Germline assignment: CDR1 MGHRA and CDR2 YSYEKL.

This clone turned up a few times. V is TRBV7-8 and J is TRBJ2-1; D might be TRBD2 (6 bases). Germline V CDR1 and CDR2: SGHVS, FQNEAQ. This CDR3 is 11 amino acids long. The V and J ends lost 1 base and 15 bases respectively, with 10 bases between them. CDR3 sequence: CASSLGLVRFF. In nucleotides, the CDR3 is TGTGCCAGCAGCTTAGGACTAGTTCGGTTCTTC.

This clone has more than one count but fewer than ten. The chain links TRBV25-1 to TRBJ2-2, with TRBD2 identical over 10 bases. CDR3 length equals 16 residues. Germline-derived CDR1 and CDR2 are MGHDK and SYGVNS. V lost 4 bases, J lost 1 base, and 3 bases stayed unmatched. CDR3 DNA: TGTGCCAGCAGTGCAGGACTAGCGGTGAACACCGGGGAGCTGTTTTTT. It specifies CASSAGLAVNTGELFF.

The CDR3 bases are TGCGCCAGCAGCTTGGGGCAGTCCAATCAGCCCCAGCATTTT. Residues: CASSLGQSNQPQHF. This sequence joins TRBV5-1 and TRBJ1-5; D uncertain. The V end lost 0 bases, the J end lost 3 bases, and 7 bases lay between the germline ends. Germline-derived CDR1 and CDR2 are SGHRS and YFSETQ. The CDR3 runs to 14 residues.

The chain carries TRBV19 and TRBJ1-4, with unresolved D. The CDR3 is 14 amino acids. The V gene lost 5 bases and the J gene lost 8 bases, with 15 bases spanning the gap. The V gene's germline CDR1 is LNHDA and CDR2 SQIVND (reference sequence). CDR3 protein: CASSRRQEGEKLFF. CDR3 nucleotide sequence: TGTGCCAGTAGTCGGAGGCAGGAGGGAGAAAAACTGTTTTTT.

V and J are TRBV11-3 and TRBJ2-3; D call uncertain. There are 12 residues in the CDR3. The germline V gene encodes CDR1 SGHNT and CDR2 YENEEA. The V gene lost 1 base and the J gene lost 5 bases, with 4 bases spanning the gap. In DNA form, the CDR3 reads TGTGCCAGCAGCTTAGGACTAGATACGCAGTATTTT. Encoded protein: CASSLGLDTQYF.

The chain links TRBV30 to TRBJ2-7; 7 positions agree with TRBD2. Germline CDR1 GTSNPN, CDR2 SVGIG (reference sequence). This CDR3 contains 10 residues. CDR3 amino acids: CAGGSYEQYF. The CDR3 DNA follows: TGTGCGGGGGGGTCCTACGAGCAGTACTTC.

This clone showed up just once. The genes are TRBV19 and TRBJ1-4, with 7 nucleotides matching TRBD1. The CDR3 runs 19 residues. Germline CDR1 and CDR2: LNHDA and SQIVND (reference sequence). J was trimmed by 0 bases and V by 2 bases; bases with no gene match: 12. The CDR3 spells CASSIIWRTGPSTNEKLFF. The CDR3 DNA reads as TGTGCCAGTAGTATAATCTGGCGGACAGGACCTTCAACTAATGAAAAACTGTTTTTT. Full variable domain (remainder filled in from reference TRBV19 and TRBJ1-4): DGGITQSPKYLFRKEGQNVTLSCEQNLNHDAMYWYRQDPGQGLRLIYYSQIVNDFQKGDIAEGYSVSREKKESFPLTVTSAQKNPTAFYLCASSIIWRTGPSTNEKLFFGSGTQLSVL.

A single count supports this clone. The DNA of the CDR3 is TGTGCCAGCAGGGAGACGACAGGGCCGAGGCAGCCCCAGCATTTT. Its translation: CASRETTGPRQPQHF. The chain is built from TRBV6-1 and TRBJ1-5; 7 positions agree with TRBD1. Germline CDR1 reads MNHNS; CDR2 reads SASEGT. V lost 6 bases to trimming and J lost 7 bases; unmatched junction nucleotides: 12. CDR3 length equals 15 residues.

This chain uses TRBV9 with TRBJ2-4, with 7 bases matching TRBD2. The J segment lost 8 bases and the V segment lost 0 bases, leaving 11 bases of the junction unmatched. The CDR3 loop spans 16 amino acids. CDR1 and CDR2 from the germline V gene are SGDLS and YYNGEE. The CDR3 DNA reads TGTGCCAGCAGCGTAGCGGTGGGTGCGGGAGAGGACATTCAGTACTTC. Protein: CASSVAVGAGEDIQYF.

The chain is built from TRBV10-3 and TRBJ2-3; D unclear. Trimming removed 8 bases at V and 4 bases at J, with 10 bases between. The CDR3 is 12 residues long. Germline CDR1 ENHRY, CDR2 SYGVKD. CDR3: CAIAPEADTQYF. CDR3 bases: TGTGCCATCGCCCCTGAGGCAGATACGCAGTATTTT.

In its sample, this clone was seen a few times. V usage is TRBV2 and J usage is TRBJ2-5; no clear D gene. Germline V lookup: CDR1 SNHLY, CDR2 FYNNEI. The CDR3 runs to 13 residues. Trimming shortened V by 8 bases and J by 2 bases, and 12 bases separated the two germline ends. The CDR3 loop is CASGLVGQETQYF. The CDR3 region has the DNA TGTGCCAGCGGGCTTGTTGGGCAAGAGACCCAGTACTTC.

The chain carries TRBV6-5 and TRBJ1-5; 8 nucleotides agree with TRBD1. This CDR3 is 13 amino acids long. J was trimmed by 6 bases and V by 5 bases; bases with no gene match: 3. Germline V gene sequence: CDR1 MNHEY, CDR2 SVGAGI. This CDR3 is CASSQDRVQPQHF. CDR3 nucleotides: TGTGCCAGCAGTCAGGACAGGGTTCAGCCCCAGCATTTT.

This chain connects TRBV19 to TRBJ2-5; TRBD1 matches at 9 bases. The germline V gene encodes CDR1 LNHDA and CDR2 SQIVND (reference sequence). This CDR3 region has 14 residues. V was pared by 6 bases and J by 5 bases, with 7 bases of the junction left unmatched. The CDR3: CASRDRGGSETQYF. The CDR3 DNA follows: TGTGCCAGTAGGGACAGGGGAGGATCCGAGACCCAGTACTTC.

In DNA form, the CDR3 reads TGTGCCAGCTCAATGGGACAGAACTTCTACGAGCAGTACTTC. It is translated as CASSMGQNFYEQYF. The chain joins TRBV18 to TRBJ2-7; the match to TRBD1 covers 7 bases. The CDR3 totals 14 residues. The V segment lost 5 bases and the J segment 3 bases; nucleotides outside the gene matches: 7. Germline loops: CDR1 KGHSH, CDR2 LQKENI.

The chain combines TRBV28 with TRBJ2-7; D remains unclear. Germline V lookup: CDR1 MDHEN, CDR2 SYDVKM. The CDR3 is 14 residues long. The germline V and J ends were trimmed by 6 bases and 2 bases, with 14 bases remaining between them. Written as DNA, the CDR3 is TGTGCCAGCAGCCTTCCAAACGTAGCCTACGAGCAGTACTTC. Its translation is CASSLPNVAYEQYF.

This chain connects TRBV5-1 to TRBJ2-7, with TRBD1 matching 8 bases. This CDR3 contains 10 residues. J lost 12 bases, V lost 8 bases, and 7 bases had no gene match. The germline V gene encodes CDR1 SGHRS and CDR2 YFSETQ. The CDR3 region has the DNA TGCGCCAGACTAAGGACAGGGTGGTACTTC. Translation gives CARLRTGWYF.

DNA of the CDR3: TGTGCCAGCAGTTTTGGGACAGAGGCTAACCTGTACTTC. Translated, it gives CASSFGTEANLYF. The gene calls are TRBV28 and TRBJ2-7; 7 bases are a match to TRBD1. CDR3 length equals 13 residues. CDR1 and CDR2 (germline): MDHEN, SYDVKM. V lost 3 bases, J lost 12 bases, and 11 bases stayed unmatched.